This TCR beta chain comes out of a study of PD-1 blockade in classical Hodgkin lymphoma. Assay used: immunoSEQ multiplex PCR; TCRdb lists only in-frame clones, some missing. Among 20,000 to 30,000 clones, about 80% were seen once, and the ten largest hold nearly 8%. All the patients suffered relapse after autologous stem cell transplantation, and brentuximab vedotin exposure differed. Complete response, partial response or progressive disease constituted the best responses recorded. V lost 0 bases, J lost 5 bases, and 3 bases lay in between. The germline V gene encodes CDR1 SGDLS and CDR2 YYNGEE. The CDR3 loop spans 12 amino acids.

The sample here was peripheral blood mononuclear cells (PBMCs), taken before the second cycle of nivolumab. This sequence joins TRBV9 and TRBJ2-1; D uncertain. This TCR was sampled from a human donor with classical Hodgkin lymphoma. The CDR3 nucleotides read TGTGCCAGCAGCGTAGGAAACAATGAGCAGTTCTTC. Its translation is CASSVGNNEQFF.